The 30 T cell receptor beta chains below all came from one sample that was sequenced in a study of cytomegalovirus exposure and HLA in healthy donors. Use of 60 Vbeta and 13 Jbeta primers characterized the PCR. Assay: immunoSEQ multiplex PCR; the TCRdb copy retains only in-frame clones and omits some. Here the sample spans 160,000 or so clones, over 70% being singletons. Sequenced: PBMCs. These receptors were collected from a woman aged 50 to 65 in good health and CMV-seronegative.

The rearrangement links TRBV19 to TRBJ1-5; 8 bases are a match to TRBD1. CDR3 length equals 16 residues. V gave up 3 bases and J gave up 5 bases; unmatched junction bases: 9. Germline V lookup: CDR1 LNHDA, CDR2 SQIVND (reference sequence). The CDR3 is CASSMHPGGSDQPQHF. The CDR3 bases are TGTGCCAGTAGTATGCACCCAGGGGGCAGCGATCAGCCCCAGCATTTT.

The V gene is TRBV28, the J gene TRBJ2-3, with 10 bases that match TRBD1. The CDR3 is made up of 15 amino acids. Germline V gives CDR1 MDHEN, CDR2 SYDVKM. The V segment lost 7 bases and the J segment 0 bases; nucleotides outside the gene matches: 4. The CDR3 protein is CASTGTGASTDTQYF. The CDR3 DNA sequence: TGTGCCAGCACCGGGACAGGGGCTAGCACAGATACGCAGTATTTT.

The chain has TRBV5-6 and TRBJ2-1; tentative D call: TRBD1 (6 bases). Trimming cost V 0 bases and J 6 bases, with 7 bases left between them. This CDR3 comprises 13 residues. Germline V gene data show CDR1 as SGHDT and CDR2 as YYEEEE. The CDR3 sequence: CASSLDRVNEQFF. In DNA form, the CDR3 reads TGTGCCAGCAGCTTGGACAGGGTCAATGAGCAGTTCTTC.

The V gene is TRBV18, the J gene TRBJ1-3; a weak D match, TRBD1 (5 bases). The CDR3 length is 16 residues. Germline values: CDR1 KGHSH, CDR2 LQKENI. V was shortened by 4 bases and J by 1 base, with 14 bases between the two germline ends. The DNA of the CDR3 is TGTGCCAGCTCACGCCAACAGGTTCAGTCTGGAAACACCATATATTTT. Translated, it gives CASSRQQVQSGNTIYF. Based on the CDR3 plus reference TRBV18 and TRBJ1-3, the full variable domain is NAGVMQNPRHLVRRRGQEARLRCSPMKGHSHVYWYRQLPEEGLKFMVYLQKENIIDESGMPKERFSAEFPKEGPSILRIQQVVRGDSAAYFCASSRQQVQSGNTIYFGEGSWLTVV.

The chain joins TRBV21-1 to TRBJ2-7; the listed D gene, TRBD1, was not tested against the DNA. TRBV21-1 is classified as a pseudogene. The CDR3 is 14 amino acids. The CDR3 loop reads CASSKQVILYEQYF. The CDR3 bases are TGTGCCAGCAGCAAACAGGTAATCCTCTACGAGCAGTACTTC.

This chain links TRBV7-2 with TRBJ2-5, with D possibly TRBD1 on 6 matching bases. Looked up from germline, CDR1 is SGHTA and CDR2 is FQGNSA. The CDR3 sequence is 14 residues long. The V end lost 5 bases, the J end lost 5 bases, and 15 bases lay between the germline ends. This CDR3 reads CASSHPQGLETQYF. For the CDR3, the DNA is TGTGCCAGCAGCCATCCACAGGGTCTCGAGACCCAGTACTTC.

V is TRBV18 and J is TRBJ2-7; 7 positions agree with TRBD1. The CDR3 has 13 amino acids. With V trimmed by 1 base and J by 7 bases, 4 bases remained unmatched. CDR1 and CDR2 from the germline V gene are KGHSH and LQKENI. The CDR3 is CASSPQGAREQYF. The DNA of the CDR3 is TGTGCCAGCTCACCACAGGGGGCGCGGGAGCAGTACTTC.

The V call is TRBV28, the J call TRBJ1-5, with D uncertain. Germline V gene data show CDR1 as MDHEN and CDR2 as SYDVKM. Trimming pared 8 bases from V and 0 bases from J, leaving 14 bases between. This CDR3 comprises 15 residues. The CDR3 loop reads CASSPIQNSNQPQHF. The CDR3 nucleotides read TGTGCCAGCTCCCCCATTCAGAATAGCAATCAGCCCCAGCATTTT.

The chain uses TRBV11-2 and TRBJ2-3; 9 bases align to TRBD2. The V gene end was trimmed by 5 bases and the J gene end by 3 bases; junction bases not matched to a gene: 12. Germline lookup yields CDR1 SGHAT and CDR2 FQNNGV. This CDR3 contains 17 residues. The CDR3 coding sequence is TGTGCCAGCAGCCAGACATCCGGGACTAGCTTGACAGATACGCAGTATTTT. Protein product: CASSQTSGTSLTDTQYF.

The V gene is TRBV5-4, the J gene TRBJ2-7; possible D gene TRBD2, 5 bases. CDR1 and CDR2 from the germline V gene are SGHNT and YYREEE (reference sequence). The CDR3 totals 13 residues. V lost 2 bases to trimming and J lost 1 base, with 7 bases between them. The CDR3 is CASSFERSYEQYF. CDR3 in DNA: TGTGCCAGCAGCTTTGAGCGGTCCTACGAGCAGTACTTC.

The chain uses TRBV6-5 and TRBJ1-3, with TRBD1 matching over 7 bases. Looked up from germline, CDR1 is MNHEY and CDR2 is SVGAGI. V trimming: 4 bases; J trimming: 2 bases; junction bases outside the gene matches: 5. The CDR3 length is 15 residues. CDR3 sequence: CASSSYTGAGNTIYF. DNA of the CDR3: TGTGCCAGCAGTTCGTACACAGGGGCTGGAAACACCATATATTTT.

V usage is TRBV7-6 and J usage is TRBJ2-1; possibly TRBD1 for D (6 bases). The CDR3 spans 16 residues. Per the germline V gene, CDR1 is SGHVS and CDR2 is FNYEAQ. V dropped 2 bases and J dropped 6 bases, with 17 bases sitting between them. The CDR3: CASSLFPTTGPNEQFF. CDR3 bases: TGTGCCAGCAGCTTATTCCCCACAACAGGGCCCAATGAGCAGTTCTTC.

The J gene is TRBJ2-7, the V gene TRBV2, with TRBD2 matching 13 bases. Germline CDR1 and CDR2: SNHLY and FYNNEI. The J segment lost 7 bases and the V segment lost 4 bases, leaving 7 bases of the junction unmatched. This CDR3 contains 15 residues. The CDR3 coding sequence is TGTGCCAGCAGTGTTCCCGGGACTAGCGGGATAGAGCAGTACTTC. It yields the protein CASSVPGTSGIEQYF.

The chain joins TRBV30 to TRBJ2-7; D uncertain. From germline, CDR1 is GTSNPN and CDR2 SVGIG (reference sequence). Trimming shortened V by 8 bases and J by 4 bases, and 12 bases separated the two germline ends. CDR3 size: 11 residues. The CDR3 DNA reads TGTGCCCAAAGAAAGACTTACGAGCAGTACTTC. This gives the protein CAQRKTYEQYF. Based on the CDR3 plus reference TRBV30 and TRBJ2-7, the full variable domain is SQTIHQWPATLVQPVGSPLSLECTVEGTSNPNLYWYRQAAGRGLQLLFYSVGIGQISSEVPQNLSASRPQDRQFILSSKKLLLSDSGFYLCAQRKTYEQYFGPGTRLTVT.

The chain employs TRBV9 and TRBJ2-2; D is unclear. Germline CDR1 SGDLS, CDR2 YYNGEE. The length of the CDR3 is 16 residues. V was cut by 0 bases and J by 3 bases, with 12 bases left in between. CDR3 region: CASSVAPHRDTGELFF. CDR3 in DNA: TGTGCCAGCAGCGTAGCCCCCCACAGAGACACCGGGGAGCTGTTTTTT. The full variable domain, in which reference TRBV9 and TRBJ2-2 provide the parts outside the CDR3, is DSGVTQTPKHLITATGQRVTLRCSPRSGDLSVYWYQQSLDQGLQFLIQYYNGEERAKGNILERFSAQQFPDLHSELNLSSLELGDSALYFCASSVAPHRDTGELFFGEGSRLTVL.

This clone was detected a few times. In DNA form, the CDR3 reads TGTGCCAGCAGTTACCGGCTAGCGGGAGACACCGGGGAGCTGTTTTTT. This codes for CASSYRLAGDTGELFF. The V and J genes are TRBV6-6 and TRBJ2-2; TRBD2 aligns across 10 bases. Trimming took 2 bases from V and 3 from J; bases not matched to a gene: 3. The CDR3 is 16 amino acids. From germline, CDR1 is MNHNY and CDR2 SVGAGI (reference sequence).

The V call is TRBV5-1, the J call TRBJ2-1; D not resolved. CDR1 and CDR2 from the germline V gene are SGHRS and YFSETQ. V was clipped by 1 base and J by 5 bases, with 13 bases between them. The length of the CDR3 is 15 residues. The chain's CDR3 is CASSLLQSPDNEQFF. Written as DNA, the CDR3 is TGCGCCAGCAGCTTGTTACAGAGCCCGGACAATGAGCAGTTCTTC. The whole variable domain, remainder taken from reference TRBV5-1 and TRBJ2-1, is KAGVTQTPRYLIKTRGQQVTLSCSPISGHRSVSWYQQTPGQGLQFLFEYFSETQRNKGNFPGRFSGRQFSNSRSEMNVSTLELGDSALYLCASSLLQSPDNEQFFGPGTRLTVL.

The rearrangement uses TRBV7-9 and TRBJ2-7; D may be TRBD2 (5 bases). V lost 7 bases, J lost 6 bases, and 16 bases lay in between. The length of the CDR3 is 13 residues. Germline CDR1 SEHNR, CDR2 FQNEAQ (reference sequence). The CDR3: CASTAGVPGEQYF. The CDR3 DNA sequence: TGTGCCAGCACCGCCGGGGTTCCTGGCGAGCAGTACTTC. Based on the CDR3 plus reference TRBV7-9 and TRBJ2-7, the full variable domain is DTGVSQNPRHKITKRGQNVTFRCDPISEHNRLYWYRQTLGQGPEFLTYFQNEAQLEKSRLLSDRFSAERPKGSFSTLEIQRTEQGDSAMYLCASTAGVPGEQYFGPGTRLTVT.

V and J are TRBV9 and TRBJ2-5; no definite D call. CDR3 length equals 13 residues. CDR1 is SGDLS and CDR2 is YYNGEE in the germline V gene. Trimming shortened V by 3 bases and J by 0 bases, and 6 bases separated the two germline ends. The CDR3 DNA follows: TGTGCCAGCAGCGCACAGAACCAAGAGACCCAGTACTTC. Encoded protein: CASSAQNQETQYF.

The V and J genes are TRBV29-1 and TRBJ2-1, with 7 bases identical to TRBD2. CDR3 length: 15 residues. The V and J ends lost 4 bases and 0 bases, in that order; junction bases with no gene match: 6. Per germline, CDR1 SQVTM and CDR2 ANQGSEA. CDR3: CSVGWRTSSYNEQFF. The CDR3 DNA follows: TGCAGCGTTGGCTGGCGGACTAGCTCCTACAATGAGCAGTTCTTC.

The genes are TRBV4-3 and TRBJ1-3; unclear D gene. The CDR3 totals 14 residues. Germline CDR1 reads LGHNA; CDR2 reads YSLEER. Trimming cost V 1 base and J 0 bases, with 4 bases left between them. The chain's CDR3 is CASSQADSGNTIYF. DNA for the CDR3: TGCGCCAGCAGCCAAGCAGACTCTGGAAACACCATATATTTT.

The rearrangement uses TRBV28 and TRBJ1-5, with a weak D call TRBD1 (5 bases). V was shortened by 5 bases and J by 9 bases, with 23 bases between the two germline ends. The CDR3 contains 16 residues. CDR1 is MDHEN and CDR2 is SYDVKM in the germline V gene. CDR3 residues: CASSRNQGIWVRPQHF. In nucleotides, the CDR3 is TGTGCCAGCAGTCGGAATCAGGGAATATGGGTTCGGCCCCAGCATTTT.

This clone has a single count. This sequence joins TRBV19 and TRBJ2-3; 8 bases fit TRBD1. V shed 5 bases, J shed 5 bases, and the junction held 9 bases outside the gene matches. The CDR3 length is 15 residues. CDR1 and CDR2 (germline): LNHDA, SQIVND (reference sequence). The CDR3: CASSVDRAGRDTQYF. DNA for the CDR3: TGTGCCAGTAGTGTGGACAGGGCGGGCAGAGATACGCAGTATTTT.

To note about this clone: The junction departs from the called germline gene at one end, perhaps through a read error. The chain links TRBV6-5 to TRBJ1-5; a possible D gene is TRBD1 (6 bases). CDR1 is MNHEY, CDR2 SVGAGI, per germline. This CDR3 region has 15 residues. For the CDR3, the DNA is TGTACCAGCAGTTACGCGGGGGGGGCAGGTCAGCCCCAGCATTTT. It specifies CTSSYAGGAGQPQHF.

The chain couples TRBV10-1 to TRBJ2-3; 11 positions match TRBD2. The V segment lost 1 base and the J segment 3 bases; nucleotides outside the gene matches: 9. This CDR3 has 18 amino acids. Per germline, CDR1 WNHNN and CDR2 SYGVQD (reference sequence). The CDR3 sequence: CASSELGTSGLGTDTQYF. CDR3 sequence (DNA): TGCGCCAGCAGTGAGTTGGGGACTAGCGGCCTGGGGACAGATACGCAGTATTTT.

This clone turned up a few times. CDR3 residues: CASSSKQGTSGDQYF. The DNA of the CDR3 is TGTGCCAGCAGCTCCAAACAGGGGACCTCAGGGGACCAGTACTTC. The chain employs TRBV7-6 and TRBJ2-5, with TRBD1 identical over 7 bases. V trimming: 4 bases; J trimming: 10 bases; junction bases outside the gene matches: 15. The CDR3 consists of 15 residues. Germline V lookup: CDR1 SGHVS, CDR2 FNYEAQ.

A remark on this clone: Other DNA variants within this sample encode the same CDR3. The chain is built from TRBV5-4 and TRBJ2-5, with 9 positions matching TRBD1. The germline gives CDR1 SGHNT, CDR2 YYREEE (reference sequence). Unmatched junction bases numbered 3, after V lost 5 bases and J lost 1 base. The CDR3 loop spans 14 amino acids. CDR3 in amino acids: CASSPTGGQETQYF. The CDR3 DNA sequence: TGTGCCAGCAGTCCGACAGGGGGCCAAGAGACCCAGTACTTC.

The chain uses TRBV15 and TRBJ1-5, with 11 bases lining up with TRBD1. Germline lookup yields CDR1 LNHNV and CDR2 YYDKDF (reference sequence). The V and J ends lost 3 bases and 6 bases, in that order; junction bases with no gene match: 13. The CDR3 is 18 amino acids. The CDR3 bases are TGTGCCACCAGCAGGGTTCGGACAGGGGGCGTTCGGGGTCAGCCCCAGCATTTT. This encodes CATSRVRTGGVRGQPQHF.

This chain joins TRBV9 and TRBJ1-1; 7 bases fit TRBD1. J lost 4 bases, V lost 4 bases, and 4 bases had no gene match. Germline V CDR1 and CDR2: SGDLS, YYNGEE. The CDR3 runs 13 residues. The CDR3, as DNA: TGTGCCAGCAGCATACAGGGGAGCACTGAAGCTTTCTTT. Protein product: CASSIQGSTEAFF.

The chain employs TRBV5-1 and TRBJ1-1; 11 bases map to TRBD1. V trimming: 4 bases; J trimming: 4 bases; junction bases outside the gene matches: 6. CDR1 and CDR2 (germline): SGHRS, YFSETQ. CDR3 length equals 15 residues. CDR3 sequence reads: CASSGQGAPGTEAFF. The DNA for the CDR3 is TGCGCCAGCAGCGGACAGGGGGCCCCGGGCACTGAAGCTTTCTTT. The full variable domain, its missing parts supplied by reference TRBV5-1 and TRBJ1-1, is KAGVTQTPRYLIKTRGQQVTLSCSPISGHRSVSWYQQTPGQGLQFLFEYFSETQRNKGNFPGRFSGRQFSNSRSEMNVSTLELGDSALYLCASSGQGAPGTEAFFGQGTRLTVV.